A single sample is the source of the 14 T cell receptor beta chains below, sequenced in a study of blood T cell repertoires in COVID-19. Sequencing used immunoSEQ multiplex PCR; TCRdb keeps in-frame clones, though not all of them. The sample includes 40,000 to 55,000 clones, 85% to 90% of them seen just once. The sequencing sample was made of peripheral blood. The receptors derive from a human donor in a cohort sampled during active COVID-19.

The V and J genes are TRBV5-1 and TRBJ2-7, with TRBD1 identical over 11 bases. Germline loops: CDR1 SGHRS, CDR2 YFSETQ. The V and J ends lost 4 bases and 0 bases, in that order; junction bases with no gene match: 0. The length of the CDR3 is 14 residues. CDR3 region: CASSGTGGSYEQYF. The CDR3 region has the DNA TGCGCCAGCAGCGGGACAGGGGGCTCCTACGAGCAGTACTTC.

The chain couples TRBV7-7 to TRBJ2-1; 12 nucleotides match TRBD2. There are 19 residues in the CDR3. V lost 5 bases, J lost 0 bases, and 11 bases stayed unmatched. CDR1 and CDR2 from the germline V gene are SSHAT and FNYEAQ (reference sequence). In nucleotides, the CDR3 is TGTGCCAGCAGCGAGGGACTAGCGGGTCGTGTAGGCTCCTACAATGAGCAGTTCTTC. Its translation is CASSEGLAGRVGSYNEQFF.

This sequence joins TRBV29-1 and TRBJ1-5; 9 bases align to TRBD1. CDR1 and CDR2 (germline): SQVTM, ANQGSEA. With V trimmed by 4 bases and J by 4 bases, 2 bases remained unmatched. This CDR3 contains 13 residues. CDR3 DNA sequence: TGCAGCGTTGGGGACAGGGCGAATCAGCCCCAGCATTTT. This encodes CSVGDRANQPQHF.

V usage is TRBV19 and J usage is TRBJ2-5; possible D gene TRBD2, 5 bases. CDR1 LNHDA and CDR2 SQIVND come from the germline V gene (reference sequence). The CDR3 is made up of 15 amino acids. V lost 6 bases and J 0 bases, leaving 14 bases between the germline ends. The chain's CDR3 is CASRPWGAYQETQYF. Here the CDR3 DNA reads TGTGCCAGTAGGCCGTGGGGAGCGTACCAAGAGACCCAGTACTTC.

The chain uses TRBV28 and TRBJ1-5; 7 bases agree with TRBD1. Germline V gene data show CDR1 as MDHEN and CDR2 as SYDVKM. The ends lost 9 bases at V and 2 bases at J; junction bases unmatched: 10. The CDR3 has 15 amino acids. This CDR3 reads CASLSGGQGNQPQHF. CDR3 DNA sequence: TGTGCCAGTCTATCAGGAGGACAGGGCAATCAGCCCCAGCATTTT.

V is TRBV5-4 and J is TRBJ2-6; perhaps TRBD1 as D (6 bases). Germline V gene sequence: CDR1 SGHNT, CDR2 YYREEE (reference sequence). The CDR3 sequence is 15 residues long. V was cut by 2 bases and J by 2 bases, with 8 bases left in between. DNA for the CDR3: TGTGCCAGCAGCTTAGGGGGAACTGGGGCCAACGTCCTGACTTTC. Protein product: CASSLGGTGANVLTF.

The CDR3 bases are TGCGCCAGCAGCTTGGACGCGGACAGGGGTAATTCACCCCTCCACTTT. Amino acids: CASSLDADRGNSPLHF. The chain is built from TRBV5-1 and TRBJ1-6, with 9 bases fitting TRBD1. The V segment lost 0 bases and the J segment 6 bases; nucleotides outside the gene matches: 4. Germline CDR1 is SGHRS and CDR2 is YFSETQ. The CDR3 sequence is 16 residues long.

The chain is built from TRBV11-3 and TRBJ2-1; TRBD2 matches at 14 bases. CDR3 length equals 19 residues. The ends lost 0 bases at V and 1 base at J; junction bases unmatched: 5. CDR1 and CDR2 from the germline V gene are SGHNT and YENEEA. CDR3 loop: CASSLDGTSGSLSYNEQFF. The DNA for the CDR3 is TGTGCCAGCAGCTTAGACGGGACTAGCGGGAGTCTGTCCTACAATGAGCAGTTCTTC. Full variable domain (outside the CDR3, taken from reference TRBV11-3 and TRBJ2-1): EAGVVQSPRYKIIEKKQPVAFWCNPISGHNTLYWYLQNLGQGPELLIRYENEEAVDDSQLPKDRFSAERLKGVDSTLKIQPAELGDSAVYLCASSLDGTSGSLSYNEQFFGPGTRLTVL.

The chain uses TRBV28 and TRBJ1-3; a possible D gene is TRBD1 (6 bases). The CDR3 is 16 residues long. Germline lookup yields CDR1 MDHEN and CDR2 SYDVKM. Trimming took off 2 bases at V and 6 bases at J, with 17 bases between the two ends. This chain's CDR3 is CASSLGGSGVSNTIYF. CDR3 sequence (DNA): TGTGCCAGCAGTTTAGGGGGCAGTGGGGTTTCAAACACCATATATTTT.

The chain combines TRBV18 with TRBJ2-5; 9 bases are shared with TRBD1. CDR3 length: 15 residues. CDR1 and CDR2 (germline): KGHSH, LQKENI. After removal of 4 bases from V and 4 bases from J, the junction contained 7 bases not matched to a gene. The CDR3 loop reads CASSRSPGQGETQYF. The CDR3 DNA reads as TGTGCCAGCTCACGAAGCCCGGGACAGGGAGAGACCCAGTACTTC.

The CDR3 DNA is TGTGCCAGCAGCCCTGGGAGGGGTCCGTTGGTC. Protein: CASSPGRGPLV. V usage is TRBV12-3 or TRBV12-4 and J usage is TRBJ2-7; TRBD2 matches 7 bases. The CDR3 covers 11 residues.

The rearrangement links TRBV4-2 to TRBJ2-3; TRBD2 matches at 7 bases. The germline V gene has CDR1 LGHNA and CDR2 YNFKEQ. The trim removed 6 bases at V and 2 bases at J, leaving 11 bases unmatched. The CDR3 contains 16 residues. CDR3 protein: CASRPSGGGYTDTQYF. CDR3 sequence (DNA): TGTGCCAGCAGACCCTCGGGCGGGGGATACACAGATACGCAGTATTTT.

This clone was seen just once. DNA for the CDR3: TGCGCCAGCAGCCAAGAAAGCGAGGGGGTCATTCAGTACTTC. This sequence encodes CASSQESEGVIQYF. This chain joins TRBV4-1 and TRBJ2-4; TRBD1 is a possible D gene (6 bases). The germline V gene has CDR1 MGHRA and CDR2 YSYEKL. Between the trimmed V and J ends, which lost 0 bases and 9 bases, there was a span of 12 bases. The CDR3 contains 14 residues.

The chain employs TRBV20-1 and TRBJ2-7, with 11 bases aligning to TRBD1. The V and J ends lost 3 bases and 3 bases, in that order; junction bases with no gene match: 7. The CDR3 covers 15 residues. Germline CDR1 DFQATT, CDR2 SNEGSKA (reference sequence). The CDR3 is CSASGGQGGHYEQYF. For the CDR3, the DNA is TGCAGTGCTAGTGGGGGACAGGGGGGCCACTACGAGCAGTACTTC.